Each of the 30 T cell receptor beta chains below was sequenced from the same sample in a study of early T cells in non-severe SARS-CoV-2 infection. TCRdb redid the calling of the 5' RACE reads with MiXCR, one entry per CDR3 protein. This table has about 22,000 distinct CDR3 sequences, 3.6% appearing once. Material for sequencing was whole blood. All receptors come from an adult who was a healthcare worker with PCR-confirmed SARS-CoV-2 infection or an uninfected control (not recorded which).

By its share, this clonotype is medium-sized. The chain joins TRBV20-1 to TRBJ1-2; 8 bases match TRBD1. The CDR3 extends over 13 amino acids. Germline assignment: CDR1 DFQATT and CDR2 SNEGSKA (reference sequence). Trimming took 7 bases from V and 6 from J; bases not matched to a gene: 10. DNA of the CDR3: TGCAGTGTTGACAGGGGCGCGAGGAATGGCTACACCTTC. It translates to CSVDRGARNGYTF.

This clonotype was counted a few times. The chain links TRBV29-1 to TRBJ2-3; 8 bases match TRBD1. The CDR3 extends over 12 amino acids. The ends lost 6 bases at V and 4 bases at J; junction bases unmatched: 3. CDR1 and CDR2 (germline): SQVTM, ANQGSEA. The CDR3 nucleotides are TGCAGCGTACGGACAGGGTCAGATACGCAGTATTTT. Amino acid sequence: CSVRTGSDTQYF.

The sample holds many counts of this clonotype. This sequence joins TRBV9 and TRBJ2-1, with 11 bases identical to TRBD2. The CDR3 contains 14 residues. Germline V gene lookup returns CDR1 SGDLS and CDR2 YYNGEE. V dropped 2 bases and J dropped 7; count of bases not matched to a gene: 2. Written as DNA, the CDR3 is TGTGCCAGCAGCGTCCCTAGCGGGAGGAATGAGCAGTTCTTC. It is translated as CASSVPSGRNEQFF.

In its sample, this clonotype was seen many times. J is TRBJ2-3 and V is TRBV10-2, with 16 bases identical to TRBD2. The CDR3 consists of 18 residues. The V and J ends lost 7 bases and 3 bases, in that order; junction bases with no gene match: 10. Per germline, CDR1 WSHSY and CDR2 SAAADI. The CDR3 coding sequence is TGCGCCAGCACCCTGGGACTAGCGGGGGGGCAGGGAACAGATACGCAGTATTTT. Encoded protein: CASTLGLAGGQGTDTQYF.

This clonotype was seen at least ten times. The V call is TRBV18, the J call TRBJ2-5, with 8 bases matching TRBD2. Germline V gives CDR1 KGHSH, CDR2 LQKENI. Unmatched junction bases numbered 9, after V lost 6 bases and J lost 3 bases. The CDR3 loop spans 15 amino acids. CDR3 residues: CASSPSTGGKETQYF. CDR3 coding DNA: TGTGCCAGCTCTCCCTCTACGGGAGGGAAAGAGACCCAGTACTTC.

V and J are TRBV7-8 and TRBJ1-1; no clear D gene. Germline CDR1 reads SGHVS; CDR2 reads FQNEAQ. The CDR3 length is 14 residues. Trimming cost V 5 bases and J 0 bases, with 10 bases left between them. The CDR3 sequence is CASSPGGLNTEAFF. The CDR3 DNA is TGTGCCAGCAGCCCCGGAGGGTTGAACACTGAAGCTTTCTTT.

This clonotype was observed at least ten times. V usage is TRBV12-3 or TRBV12-4 and J usage is TRBJ1-1; possible D gene TRBD1, 5 bases. CDR3 length: 14 residues. V shed 5 bases and J shed 5 bases, with 15 bases lying between them. The CDR3 nucleotides read TGTGCCAGCAGTAGTAGGGGCCGGGGAACTGAAGCTTTCTTT. It is translated as CASSSRGRGTEAFF.

This chain uses TRBV6-6 with TRBJ2-2, with 10 bases aligning to TRBD2. CDR1 is MNHNY and CDR2 is SVGAGI in the germline V gene (reference sequence). V was clipped by 6 bases and J by 6 bases; unmatched bases: 7. The CDR3 consists of 15 residues. In DNA form, the CDR3 reads TGTGCCAGCAGCCCTAGCGGGAGAAGATCCGGGGAGCTGTTTTTT. This encodes CASSPSGRRSGELFF.

The chain is built from TRBV7-2 and TRBJ2-2; 12 bases line up with TRBD1. Germline CDR1 SGHTA, CDR2 FQGNSA. Losses at the gene ends were 3 bases for V and 6 bases for J; bases not matched to a gene: 2. This CDR3 is 15 amino acids long. In DNA, the CDR3 is TGTGCCAGCAGCTTGGGACAGGGGGCGTCCGGGGAGCTGTTTTTT. Protein sequence: CASSLGQGASGELFF. The full variable domain, rest sourced from reference TRBV7-2 and TRBJ2-2, is GAGVSQSPSNKVTEKGKDVELRCDPISGHTALYWYRQSLGQGLEFLIYFQGNSAPDKSGLPSDRFSAERTGGSVSTLTIQRTQQEDSAVYLCASSLGQGASGELFFGEGSRLTVL.

This clonotype was observed many times. The V and J genes are TRBV12-3 or TRBV12-4 and TRBJ2-1, with 7 positions matching TRBD2. The CDR3 length is 14 residues. With V trimmed by 6 bases and J by 1 base, 3 bases remained unmatched. DNA of the CDR3: TGTGCCAGCAGCCGCGGGAGTTCCTACAATGAGCAGTTCTTC. Amino acid sequence: CASSRGSSYNEQFF.

This clonotype showed up many times. V and J are TRBV20-1 and TRBJ2-3; 9 bases map to TRBD1. The trim removed 5 bases at V and 6 bases at J, leaving 12 bases unmatched. Looked up from germline, CDR1 is DFQATT and CDR2 is SNEGSKA (reference sequence). The CDR3 covers 15 residues. In DNA form, the CDR3 reads TGCAGTGCTCTAGCCGGGACAGGGTCGACGGATACGCAGTATTTT. Translating it yields CSALAGTGSTDTQYF.

This clonotype was seen only a few times. V usage is TRBV12-3 or TRBV12-4 and J usage is TRBJ2-1; tentative D call: TRBD1 (6 bases). This CDR3 is 13 amino acids long. Between the trimmed V and J ends, which lost 5 bases and 9 bases, there was a span of 14 bases. The CDR3 spells CASSPLGASEQFF. The CDR3 DNA sequence: TGTGCCAGCAGTCCCCTGGGGGCCAGTGAGCAGTTCTTC.

Many counts were recorded for this clonotype. V usage is TRBV7-6 and J usage is TRBJ1-1, with D unresolved. The CDR3 is 15 residues long. The ends were cut back, 0 bases at V and 0 bases at J, with 8 bases in the middle. Germline V gives CDR1 SGHVS, CDR2 FNYEAQ. The CDR3 sequence is CASSLAEEMNTEAFF. DNA of the CDR3: TGTGCCAGCAGCTTAGCTGAAGAGATGAACACTGAAGCTTTCTTT.

This clonotype occurred a few times. The gene calls are TRBV5-1 and TRBJ2-3; 10 nucleotides agree with TRBD2. V gave up 0 bases and J gave up 4 bases; unmatched junction bases: 2. Germline V lookup: CDR1 SGHRS, CDR2 YFSETQ. This CDR3 has 15 amino acids. The CDR3 sequence: CASSLVLAGADTQYF. CDR3 sequence (DNA): TGCGCCAGCAGCTTGGTCCTAGCGGGAGCAGATACGCAGTATTTT.

This clonotype occurred many times. V gene TRBV29-1 combines with J gene TRBJ2-7; D gene unclear. This CDR3 comprises 11 residues. CDR1 is SQVTM and CDR2 is ANQGSEA in the germline V gene. V lost 3 bases to trimming and J lost 2 bases, with 5 bases between them. CDR3 DNA: TGCAGCGTTGAGGAGACCTACGAGCAGTACTTC. Amino acids: CSVEETYEQYF.

The sample holds many counts of this clonotype. The rearrangement uses TRBV3-1 and TRBJ2-4, with D possibly matching TRBD2 (5 bases). CDR1 and CDR2 (germline): LGHDT, YNNKEL (reference sequence). Trimming shortened V by 0 bases and J by 1 base, and 10 bases separated the two germline ends. CDR3 size: 16 residues. CDR3 amino acids: CASSQEGGRAKNIQYF. CDR3 nucleotides: TGTGCCAGCAGCCAAGAAGGAGGCAGGGCCAAAAACATTCAGTACTTC.

A few counts support this clonotype. This chain joins TRBV20-1 and TRBJ1-2; possibly TRBD1 for D (5 bases). CDR3 length: 12 amino acids. Trimming removed 0 bases from V and 7 bases from J, with 9 bases in between. Per the germline V gene, CDR1 is DFQATT and CDR2 is SNEGSKA (reference sequence). DNA of the CDR3: TGCAGTGCTAGAGATCGGACAAGTGGCTACACCTTC. Translation gives CSARDRTSGYTF.

The J gene is TRBJ2-7, the V gene TRBV28; TRBD2 agrees at 8 bases. CDR1 is MDHEN and CDR2 is SYDVKM in the germline V gene. The junction had 16 bases not matched to a gene; V was cut back by 11 bases and J by 7 bases. The CDR3 has 14 amino acids. This CDR3 reads CASSMVAGPGEQYF. The CDR3 DNA follows: TGTGCCTCAAGCATGGTAGCGGGGCCCGGGGAGCAGTACTTC.

This clonotype appeared many times. CDR3 loop: CASGRNPADNEQFF. The CDR3 DNA reads as TGCGCCAGCGGAAGGAACCCGGCGGATAATGAGCAGTTCTTC. The chain recombines TRBV5-1 with TRBJ2-1; D not certain. This CDR3 region has 14 residues. Per germline, CDR1 SGHRS and CDR2 YFSETQ. The V end lost 7 bases, the J end lost 7 bases, and 18 bases lay between the germline ends.

This clonotype is judged medium-sized. The J gene is TRBJ2-1, the V gene TRBV29-1, with D tentatively TRBD1 (5 bases). Trimming cost V 7 bases and J 10 bases, with 14 bases left between them. Per the germline V gene, CDR1 is SQVTM and CDR2 is ANQGSEA. CDR3 length: 11 amino acids. CDR3 sequence (DNA): TGCAGCGCCCCTCAGGGCATGGAGCAGTTCTTC. Its translation is CSAPQGMEQFF.

This clonotype was recorded at least ten times. CDR3 bases: TGTGCCAGCAGCTCCGAAGGGACAGGATCTGGGTCACCCCTCCACTTT. Protein product: CASSSEGTGSGSPLHF. The rearrangement links TRBV7-2 to TRBJ1-6; 8 bases line up with TRBD1. This CDR3 region has 16 residues. The V gene end was trimmed by 4 bases and the J gene end by 10 bases; junction bases not matched to a gene: 12. Germline CDR1 is SGHTA and CDR2 is FQGNSA.

By share of the sample, this clonotype is medium-sized. DNA for the CDR3: TGTGCCATCACCGGACACGGCGGTGACTATGGCTACACCTTC. Amino acids: CAITGHGGDYGYTF. V is TRBV10-3 and J is TRBJ1-2; a possible D gene is TRBD1 (5 bases). This CDR3 comprises 14 residues. V lost 7 bases to trimming and J lost 3 bases, with 15 bases between them. From germline, CDR1 is ENHRY and CDR2 SYGVKD.

This clonotype was picked up many times. This chain joins TRBV7-3 and TRBJ1-2; weak D call: TRBD1 (6 bases). Per the germline V gene, CDR1 is SGHTA and CDR2 is FQGTGA. This CDR3 is built from 16 residues. Trimming took off 0 bases at V and 4 bases at J, with 15 bases between the two ends. CDR3 DNA sequence: TGTGCCAGCAGCTTAACGGGTCAGGGGATAACCTATGGCTACACCTTC. Protein sequence: CASSLTGQGITYGYTF.

This clonotype was detected many times. The chain recombines TRBV6-6 with TRBJ1-1; TRBD1 matches at 7 bases. The V gene end was trimmed by 6 bases and the J gene end by 1 base; junction bases not matched to a gene: 8. There are 15 residues in the CDR3. Germline assignment: CDR1 MNHNY and CDR2 SVGAGI (reference sequence). The CDR3 spells CASRGGRGSNTEAFF. The CDR3 nucleotides read TGTGCCAGCAGGGGAGGCAGGGGGTCGAACACTGAAGCTTTCTTT.

The table lists this clonotype with many counts. The V gene is TRBV4-2, the J gene TRBJ1-1; no definite D call. V was pared by 2 bases and J by 1 base, with 8 bases between. The CDR3 runs 14 residues. CDR1 and CDR2 (germline): LGHNA, YNFKEQ. The CDR3 is CASSQMKTNTEAFF. CDR3 bases: TGTGCCAGCAGCCAAATGAAAACGAACACTGAAGCTTTCTTT.

At least ten counts were recorded for this clonotype. The rearrangement links TRBV13 to TRBJ2-7, with TRBD2 matching 8 bases. The V gene's germline CDR1 is PRHDT and CDR2 FYEKMQ (reference sequence). There are 16 residues in the CDR3. V dropped 0 bases and J dropped 2; count of bases not matched to a gene: 6. The CDR3 protein is CASSLGLGSGAYEQYF. The CDR3 region has the DNA TGTGCCAGCAGCTTAGGCCTCGGTAGCGGGGCCTACGAGCAGTACTTC.

In its sample, this clonotype is medium-sized. The rearrangement links TRBV29-1 to TRBJ1-1; no reliable D call. Germline V gene sequence: CDR1 SQVTM, CDR2 ANQGSEA. This CDR3 spans 12 amino acids. The V end was cut by 4 bases, the J end by 2 bases, with 8 bases between. The CDR3 sequence: CSVGSANTEAFF. In nucleotides, the CDR3 is TGCAGCGTTGGCTCAGCAAACACTGAAGCTTTCTTT.

This clonotype was found many times. The junction departs from the called germline gene at one end, perhaps through a read error. This chain uses TRBV6-1 with TRBJ2-7; D is possibly TRBD1 or TRBD2 (5 bases each). This CDR3 region has 15 residues. Germline loops: CDR1 MNHNS, CDR2 SASEGT. CDR3 loop: CASSEGTDFSYEQYF. The CDR3 DNA sequence: TGTGCCAGCAGCGAAGGGACCGACTTCTCCTACGAGCAGTACTTC.

The chain is built from TRBV29-1 and TRBJ2-2, with a possible D match to TRBD1 (5 bases). CDR3 size: 11 residues. Germline V gene sequence: CDR1 SQVTM, CDR2 ANQGSEA. Trimming took off 5 bases at V and 4 bases at J, with 5 bases between the two ends. CDR3 nucleotide sequence: TGCAGCGTTACAGGCACCGGGGAGCTGTTTTTT. Translated, it gives CSVTGTGELFF.

This clonotype has a count of ten or more. This rearrangement joins TRBV6-5 to TRBJ1-1, with 9 bases that match TRBD1. V lost 0 bases and J lost 5; bases outside the gene matches: 4. The CDR3 runs 15 residues. The germline gives CDR1 MNHEY, CDR2 SVGAGI. The CDR3 is CASSYSKTGGTEAFF. The DNA for the CDR3 is TGTGCCAGCAGTTACTCGAAGACAGGGGGGACTGAAGCTTTCTTT.